This TCR beta chain came from a study of response to subunit inactivated influenza vaccine. Study-level findings and limits: With each seasonal influenza vaccination, the authors suggested, few new T cells are recruited.

TCRdb re-analysed the RT-PCR reads in MiXCR, keeping a single row per CDR3 protein. The sample consists of almost 250,000 distinct CDR3 sequences, 10% to 15% of them appearing once. This clonotype has at least ten counts. The antigen remains unidentified. CDR1 MNHNS and CDR2 SASEGT come from the germline V gene. There are 14 residues in the CDR3. V gave up 5 bases and J gave up 5 bases, with 15 bases separating them. This receptor was taken from a middle-aged man who received an inactivated influenza vaccine. Here the sequenced sample was non-naive T cells sorted from PBMCs, taken roughly 15 days before vaccination. The chain employs TRBV6-1 and TRBJ2-5, with D possibly TRBD1 on 6 matching bases. CDR3 sequence reads: CASSTQGIHETQYF. The CDR3 DNA follows: TGTGCCAGCAGTACACAGGGTATTCATGAGACCCAGTACTTC.